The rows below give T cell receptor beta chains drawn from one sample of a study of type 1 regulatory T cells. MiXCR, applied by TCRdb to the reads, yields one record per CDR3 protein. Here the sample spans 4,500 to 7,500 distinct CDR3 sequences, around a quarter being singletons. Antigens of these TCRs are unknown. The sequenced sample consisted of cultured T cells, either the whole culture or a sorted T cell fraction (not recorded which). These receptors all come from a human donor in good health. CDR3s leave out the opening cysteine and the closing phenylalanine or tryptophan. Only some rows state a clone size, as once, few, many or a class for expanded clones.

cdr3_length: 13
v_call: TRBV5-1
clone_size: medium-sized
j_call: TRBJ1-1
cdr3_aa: ASSLSPGGNTEAF

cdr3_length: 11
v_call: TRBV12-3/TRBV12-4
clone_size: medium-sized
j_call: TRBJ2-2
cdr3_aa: ASSQAGVGELF

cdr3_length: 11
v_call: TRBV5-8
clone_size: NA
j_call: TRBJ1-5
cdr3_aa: ASSFYSNQPQH

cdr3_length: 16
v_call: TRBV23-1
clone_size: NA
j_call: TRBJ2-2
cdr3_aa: ASSPLPGGSLSTGELF

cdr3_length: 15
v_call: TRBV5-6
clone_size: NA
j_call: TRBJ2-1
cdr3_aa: ASSLLAGGPAYNEQF

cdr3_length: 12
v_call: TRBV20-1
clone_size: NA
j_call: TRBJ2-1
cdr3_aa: SASLPSGYNEQF

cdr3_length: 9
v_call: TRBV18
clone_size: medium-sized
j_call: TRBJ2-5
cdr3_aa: ASSPEETQY

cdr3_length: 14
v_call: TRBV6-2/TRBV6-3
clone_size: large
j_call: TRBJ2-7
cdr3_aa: ASNPRWQLIAYEQY

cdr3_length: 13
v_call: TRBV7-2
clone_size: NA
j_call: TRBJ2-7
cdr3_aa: ASSSFDLGTYEQY

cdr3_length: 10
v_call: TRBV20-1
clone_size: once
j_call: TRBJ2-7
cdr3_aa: SATAGTYEQY

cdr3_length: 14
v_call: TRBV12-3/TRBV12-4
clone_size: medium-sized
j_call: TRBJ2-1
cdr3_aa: ASSLLVGPQVGEQF

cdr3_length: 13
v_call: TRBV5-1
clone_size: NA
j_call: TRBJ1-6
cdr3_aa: ASSVYREGNSPLH

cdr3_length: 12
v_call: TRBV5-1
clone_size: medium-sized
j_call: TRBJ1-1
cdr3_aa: ASSLGPGNTEAF

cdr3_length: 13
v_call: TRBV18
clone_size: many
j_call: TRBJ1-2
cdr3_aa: ASSPPRAGEYGYT

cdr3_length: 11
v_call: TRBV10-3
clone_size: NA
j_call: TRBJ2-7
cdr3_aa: AITRGQGVEQY

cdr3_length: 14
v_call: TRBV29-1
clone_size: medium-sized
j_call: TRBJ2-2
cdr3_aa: SVAPQGAKGPGELF

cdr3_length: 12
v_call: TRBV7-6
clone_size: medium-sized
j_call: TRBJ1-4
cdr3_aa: ASSQGATNEKLF

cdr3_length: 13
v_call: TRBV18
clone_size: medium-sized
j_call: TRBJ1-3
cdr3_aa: ASSPTDRSRGTIY

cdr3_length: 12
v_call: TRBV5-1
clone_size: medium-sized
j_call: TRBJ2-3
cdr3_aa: ASRTAQLTDTQY

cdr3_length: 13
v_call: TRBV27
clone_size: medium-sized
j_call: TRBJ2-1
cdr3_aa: ASSLTGGAWNEQF

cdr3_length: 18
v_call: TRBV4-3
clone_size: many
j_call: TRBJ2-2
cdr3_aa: ASSQLTGLAGLGGSGELF

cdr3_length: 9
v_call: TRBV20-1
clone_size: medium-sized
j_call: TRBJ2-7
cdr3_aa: SAPFVREQY

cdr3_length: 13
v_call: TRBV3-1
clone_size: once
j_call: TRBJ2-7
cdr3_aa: ASSPFSGLAGEQY

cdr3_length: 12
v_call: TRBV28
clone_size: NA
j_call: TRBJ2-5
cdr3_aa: ASSSTAMQPTQY

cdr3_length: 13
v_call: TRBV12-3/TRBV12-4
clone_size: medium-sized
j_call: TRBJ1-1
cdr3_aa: ASSPGAGWNTEAF

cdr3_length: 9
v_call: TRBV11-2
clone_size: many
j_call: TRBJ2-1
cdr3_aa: ASSLRDEQF

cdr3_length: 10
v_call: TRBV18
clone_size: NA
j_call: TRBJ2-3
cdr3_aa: ASSPQQETQY

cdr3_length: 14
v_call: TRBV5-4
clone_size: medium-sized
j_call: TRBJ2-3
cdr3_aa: ASSLRTSGRADTQY

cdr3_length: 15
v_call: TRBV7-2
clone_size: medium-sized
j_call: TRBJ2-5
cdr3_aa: ASSLQGTSGSQETQY

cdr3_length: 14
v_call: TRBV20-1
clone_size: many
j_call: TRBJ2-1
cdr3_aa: SAREWTSGAYNEQF

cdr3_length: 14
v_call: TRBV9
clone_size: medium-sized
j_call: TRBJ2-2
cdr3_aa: ASSVRGLAGAGELF

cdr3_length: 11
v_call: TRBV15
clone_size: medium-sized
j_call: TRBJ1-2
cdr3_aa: ATSRAENYGYT

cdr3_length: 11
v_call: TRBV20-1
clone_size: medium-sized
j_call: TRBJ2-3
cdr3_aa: SAEGTFTDTQY

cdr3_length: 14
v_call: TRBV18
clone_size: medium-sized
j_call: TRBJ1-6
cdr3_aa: ASSHGSTEWNSPLH

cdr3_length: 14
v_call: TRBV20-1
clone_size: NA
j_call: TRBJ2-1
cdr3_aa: SAHTAGHNLVNEQF

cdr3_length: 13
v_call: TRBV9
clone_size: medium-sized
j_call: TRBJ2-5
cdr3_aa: ASSVGGRAEETQY

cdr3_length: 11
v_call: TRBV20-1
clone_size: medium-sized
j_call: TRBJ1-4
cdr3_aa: SARGGPNEKLF

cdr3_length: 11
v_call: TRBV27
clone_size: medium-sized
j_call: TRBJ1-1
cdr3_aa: ASSSPLTEEAF

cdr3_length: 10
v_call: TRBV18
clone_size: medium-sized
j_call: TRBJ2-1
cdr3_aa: ASSQTNREQF

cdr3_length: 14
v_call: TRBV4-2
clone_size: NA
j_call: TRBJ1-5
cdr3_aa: ASSQLGDARDQPQH

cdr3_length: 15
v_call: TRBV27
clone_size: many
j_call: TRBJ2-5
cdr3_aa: ASRGPLAGAYQETQY

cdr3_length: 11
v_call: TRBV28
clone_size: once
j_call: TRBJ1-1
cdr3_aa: ATTRGVDTEAF

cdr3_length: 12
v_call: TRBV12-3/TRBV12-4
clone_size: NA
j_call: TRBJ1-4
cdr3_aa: ASSLTGGNEKLF

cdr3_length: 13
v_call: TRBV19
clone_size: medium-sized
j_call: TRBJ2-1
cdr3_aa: ASSIPDISYNEQF

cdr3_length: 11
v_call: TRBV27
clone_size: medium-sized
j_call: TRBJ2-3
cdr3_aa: ASRMTGTDTQY

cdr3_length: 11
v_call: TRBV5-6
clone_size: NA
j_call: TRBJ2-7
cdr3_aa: ASSLLGPYEQY

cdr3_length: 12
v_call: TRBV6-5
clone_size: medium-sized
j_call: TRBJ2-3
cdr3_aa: ASSSGRTPDTQY

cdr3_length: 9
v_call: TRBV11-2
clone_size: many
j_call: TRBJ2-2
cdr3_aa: ASSYWGELF

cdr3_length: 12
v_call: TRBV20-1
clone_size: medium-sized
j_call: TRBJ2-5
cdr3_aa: SATLAGVSQTQY

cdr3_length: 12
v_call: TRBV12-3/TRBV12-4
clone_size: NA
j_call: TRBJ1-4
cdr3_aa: ASTTGAANEKLF

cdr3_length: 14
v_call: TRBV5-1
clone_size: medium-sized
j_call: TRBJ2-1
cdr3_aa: ASSLELGSSYNEQF

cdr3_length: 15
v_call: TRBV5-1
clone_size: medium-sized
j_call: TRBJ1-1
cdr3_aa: ASSGGYTRIRNTEAF

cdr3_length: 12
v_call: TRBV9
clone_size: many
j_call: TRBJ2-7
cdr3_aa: ASSVRGTSHEQY

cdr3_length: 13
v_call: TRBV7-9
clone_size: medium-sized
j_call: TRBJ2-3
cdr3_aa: ASSLGGSVWNTQY

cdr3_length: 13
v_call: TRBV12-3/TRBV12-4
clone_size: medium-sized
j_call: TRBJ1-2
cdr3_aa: ASSPQSRLRYGYT